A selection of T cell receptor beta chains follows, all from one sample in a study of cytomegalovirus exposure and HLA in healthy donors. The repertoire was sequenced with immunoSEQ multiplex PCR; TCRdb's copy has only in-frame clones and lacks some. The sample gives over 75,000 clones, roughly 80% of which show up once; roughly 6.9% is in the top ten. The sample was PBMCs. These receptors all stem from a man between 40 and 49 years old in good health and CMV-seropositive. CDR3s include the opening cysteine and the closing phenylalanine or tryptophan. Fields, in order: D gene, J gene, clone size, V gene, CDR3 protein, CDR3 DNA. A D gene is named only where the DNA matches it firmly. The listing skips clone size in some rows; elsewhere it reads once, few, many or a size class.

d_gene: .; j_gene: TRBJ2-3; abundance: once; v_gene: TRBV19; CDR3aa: CASSKTHSTDTQYF; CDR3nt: TGTGCCAGTAGTAAAACACATTCCACAGATACGCAGTATTTT
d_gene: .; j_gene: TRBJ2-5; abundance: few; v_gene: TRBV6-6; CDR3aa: CASSYSTPGLETQYF; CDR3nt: TGTGCCAGCAGTTACTCCACCCCCGGTCTAGAGACCCAGTACTTC
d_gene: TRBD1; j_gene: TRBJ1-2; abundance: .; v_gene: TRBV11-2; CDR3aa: CASSLDLGAGGANGYTF; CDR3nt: TGTGCCAGCAGCTTAGATCTCGGCGCAGGGGGCGCTAATGGCTACACCTTC
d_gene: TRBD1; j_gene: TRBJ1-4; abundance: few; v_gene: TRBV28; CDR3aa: CASSALDRGRLSEKLFF; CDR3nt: TGTGCCAGCAGTGCCCTGGACAGGGGGCGACTAAGTGAAAAACTGTTTTTT
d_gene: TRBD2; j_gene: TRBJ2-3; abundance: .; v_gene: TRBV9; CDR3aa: CASSVVLAGGLDTQYF; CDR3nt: TGTGCCAGCAGCGTAGTCTTAGCGGGAGGGCTGGATACGCAGTATTTT
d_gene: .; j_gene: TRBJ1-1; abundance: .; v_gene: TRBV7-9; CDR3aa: CASSLVQVMNTEAFF; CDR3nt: TGTGCCAGCAGCTTAGTACAGGTGATGAACACTGAAGCTTTCTTT
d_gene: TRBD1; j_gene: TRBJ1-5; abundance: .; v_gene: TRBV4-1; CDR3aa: CASSQNTGTGLYNQPQHF; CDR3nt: TGCGCCAGCAGCCAAAACACCGGGACAGGGTTGTACAATCAGCCCCAGCATTTT
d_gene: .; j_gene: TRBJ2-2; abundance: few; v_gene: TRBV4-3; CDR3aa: CASSPRVTNAGELFF; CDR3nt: TGCGCCAGCAGCCCGCGGGTGACAAATGCCGGGGAGCTGTTTTTT
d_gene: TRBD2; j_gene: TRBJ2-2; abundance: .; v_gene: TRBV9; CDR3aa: CASSASGDTGELFF; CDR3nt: TGTGCCAGCAGCGCCAGCGGGGACACCGGGGAGCTGTTTTTT
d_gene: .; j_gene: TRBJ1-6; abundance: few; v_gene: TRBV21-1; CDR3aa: CASSGEDRGDFFSPLHF; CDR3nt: TGTGCCAGCAGCGGGGAGGACAGGGGTGATTTCTTTTCACCCCTCCACTTT
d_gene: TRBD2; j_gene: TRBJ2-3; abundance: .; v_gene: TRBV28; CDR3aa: CASSPPPGLGTDTQYF; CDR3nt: TGTGCCAGCAGTCCCCCTCCGGGACTAGGCACAGATACGCAGTATTTT
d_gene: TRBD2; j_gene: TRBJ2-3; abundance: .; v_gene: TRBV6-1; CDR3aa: CASSESSGHTDTQYF; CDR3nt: TGTGCCAGCAGTGAAAGTAGCGGGCACACAGATACGCAGTATTTT
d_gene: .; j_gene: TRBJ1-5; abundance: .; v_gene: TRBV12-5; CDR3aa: CASGLKKQAPGNQPQHF; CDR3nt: TGTGCTAGTGGTTTGAAGAAACAGGCCCCTGGCAATCAGCCCCAGCATTTT
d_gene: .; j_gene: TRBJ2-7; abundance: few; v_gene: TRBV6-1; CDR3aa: CASTEGSKDEQYF; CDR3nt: TGTGCCAGCACCGAGGGTTCTAAGGACGAGCAGTACTTC
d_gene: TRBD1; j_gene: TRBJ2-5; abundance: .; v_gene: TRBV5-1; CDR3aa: CASSLTTGGGGETQYF; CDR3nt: TGCGCCAGCAGCTTGACGACAGGGGGCGGAGGTGAGACCCAGTACTTC
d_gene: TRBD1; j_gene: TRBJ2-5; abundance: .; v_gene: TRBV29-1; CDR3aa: CSVSDRAETQYF; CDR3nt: TGCAGCGTCTCGGACAGGGCAGAGACCCAGTACTTC
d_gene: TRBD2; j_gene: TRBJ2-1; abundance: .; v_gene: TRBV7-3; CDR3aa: CASSFNPGLAGAIF; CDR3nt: TGTGCCAGCAGCTTTAATCCCGGACTAGCGGGGGCCATCTTC
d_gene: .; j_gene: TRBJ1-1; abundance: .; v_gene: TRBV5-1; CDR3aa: CASSLDLTEAFF; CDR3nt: TGCGCCAGCAGCTTGGATCTCACTGAAGCTTTCTTT
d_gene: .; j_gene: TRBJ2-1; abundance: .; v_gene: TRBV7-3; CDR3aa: CASSLIGQVNEQFF; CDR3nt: TGTGCCAGCAGCTTAATAGGTCAGGTCAATGAGCAGTTCTTC
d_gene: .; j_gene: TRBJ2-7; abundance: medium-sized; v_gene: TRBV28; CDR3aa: CASSPPFQDRPYEQYF; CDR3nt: TGTGCCAGCAGTCCCCCCTTTCAGGACAGACCCTACGAGCAGTACTTC
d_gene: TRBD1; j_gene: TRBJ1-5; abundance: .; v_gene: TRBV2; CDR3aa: CASGEAGQGAQHF; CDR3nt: TGTGCCAGCGGCGAAGCTGGACAGGGCGCTCAGCATTTT
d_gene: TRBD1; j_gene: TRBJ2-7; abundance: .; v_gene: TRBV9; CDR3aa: CASSVEAGPLTPGQGPYEQYF; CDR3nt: TGTGCCAGCAGCGTAGAAGCCGGACCCCTGACACCGGGACAGGGTCCCTACGAGCAGTACTTC
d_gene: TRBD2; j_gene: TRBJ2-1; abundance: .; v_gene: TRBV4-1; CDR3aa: CASSQEPGLANEQFF; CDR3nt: TGCGCCAGCAGCCAAGAGCCGGGACTAGCAAATGAGCAGTTCTTC
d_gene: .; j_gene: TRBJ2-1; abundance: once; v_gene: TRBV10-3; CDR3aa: CAISESRDIDEQFF; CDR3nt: TGTGCCATCAGTGAGTCGAGGGACATCGATGAGCAGTTCTTC
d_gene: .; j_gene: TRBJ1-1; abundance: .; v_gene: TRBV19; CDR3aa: CASSGWGGNTEAFF; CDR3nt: TGTGCCAGTAGTGGTTGGGGCGGGAACACTGAAGCTTTCTTT
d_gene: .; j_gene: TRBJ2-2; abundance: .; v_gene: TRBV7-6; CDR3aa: CASSLNTGELFF; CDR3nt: TGTGCCAGCAGCCTGAACACCGGGGAGCTGTTTTTT
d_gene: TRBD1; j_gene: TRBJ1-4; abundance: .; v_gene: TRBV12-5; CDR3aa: CASHRGANEKLFF; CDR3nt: TGTGCTAGTCACAGGGGGGCGAATGAAAAACTGTTTTTT
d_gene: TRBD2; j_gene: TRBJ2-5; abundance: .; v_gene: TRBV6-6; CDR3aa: CASMFKRGNQETQYF; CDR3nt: TGTGCCAGCATGTTTAAGCGGGGGAACCAAGAGACCCAGTACTTC
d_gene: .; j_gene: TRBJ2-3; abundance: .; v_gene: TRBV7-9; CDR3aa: CASRPAEGSQKRDTQYF; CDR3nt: TGTGCCAGCAGGCCCGCGGAGGGATCCCAAAAACGGGATACGCAGTATTTT
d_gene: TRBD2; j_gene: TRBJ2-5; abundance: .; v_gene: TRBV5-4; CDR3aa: CASSPGTSGAQETQYF; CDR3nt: TGTGCCAGCAGCCCCGGGACTAGCGGTGCCCAAGAGACCCAGTACTTC
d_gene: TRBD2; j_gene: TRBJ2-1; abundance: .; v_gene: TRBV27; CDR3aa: CASSLSGNLAGASYNEQFF; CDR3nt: TGTGCCAGCAGTTTATCAGGAAACTTAGCGGGAGCCTCCTACAATGAGCAGTTCTTC
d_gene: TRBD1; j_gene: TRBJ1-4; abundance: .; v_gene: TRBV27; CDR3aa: CASSFKGAGEKLFF; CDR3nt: TGTGCCAGCAGTTTCAAGGGGGCGGGTGAAAAACTGTTTTTT
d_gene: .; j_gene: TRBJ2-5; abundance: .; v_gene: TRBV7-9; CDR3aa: CASGSQGRGETQYF; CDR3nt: TGTGCCAGCGGATCACAGGGGCGGGGAGAGACCCAGTACTTC
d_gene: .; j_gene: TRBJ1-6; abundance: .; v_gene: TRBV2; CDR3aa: CASSEQYNSPLHF; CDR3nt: TGTGCCAGCAGTGAACAGTATAATTCACCCCTCCACTTT
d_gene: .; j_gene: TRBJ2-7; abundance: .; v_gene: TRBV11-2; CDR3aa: CASSLELSRSYEQYF; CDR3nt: TGTGCCAGCAGCTTAGAGCTTAGCCGTTCCTACGAGCAGTACTTC
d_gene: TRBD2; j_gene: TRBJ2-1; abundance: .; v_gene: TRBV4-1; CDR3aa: CASSRGLAGVYNEQFF; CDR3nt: TGCGCCAGCAGCCGCGGACTAGCGGGGGTATACAATGAGCAGTTCTTC
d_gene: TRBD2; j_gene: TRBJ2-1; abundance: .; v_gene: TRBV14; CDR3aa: CASRSSPSGRAGEQFF; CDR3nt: TGTGCCAGCAGATCGAGTCCTAGCGGGAGGGCAGGTGAGCAGTTCTTC
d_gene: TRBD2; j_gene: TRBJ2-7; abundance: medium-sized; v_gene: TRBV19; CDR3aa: CASRPLAGAYEQYF; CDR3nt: TGTGCCAGTAGACCACTAGCGGGTGCCTACGAGCAGTACTTC
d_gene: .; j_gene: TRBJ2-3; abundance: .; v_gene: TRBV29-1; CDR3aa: CSVEDPPGSLDTQYF; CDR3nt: TGCAGCGTTGAAGATCCACCAGGGTCGTTAGATACGCAGTATTTT
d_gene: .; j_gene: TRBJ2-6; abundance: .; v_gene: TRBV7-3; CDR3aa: CASSLSGTASGANVLTF; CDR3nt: TGTGCCAGCAGCTTATCCGGGACTGCCTCTGGGGCCAACGTCCTGACTTTC
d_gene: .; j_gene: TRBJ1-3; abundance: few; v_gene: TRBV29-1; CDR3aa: CSAKQGASGNTIYF; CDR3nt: TGCAGCGCGAAACAGGGAGCCTCTGGAAACACCATATATTTT
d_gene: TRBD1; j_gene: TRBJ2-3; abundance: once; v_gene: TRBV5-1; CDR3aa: CASSEQPQGADTDTQYF; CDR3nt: TGCGCCAGCAGCGAGCAGCCACAGGGGGCGGACACAGATACGCAGTATTTT